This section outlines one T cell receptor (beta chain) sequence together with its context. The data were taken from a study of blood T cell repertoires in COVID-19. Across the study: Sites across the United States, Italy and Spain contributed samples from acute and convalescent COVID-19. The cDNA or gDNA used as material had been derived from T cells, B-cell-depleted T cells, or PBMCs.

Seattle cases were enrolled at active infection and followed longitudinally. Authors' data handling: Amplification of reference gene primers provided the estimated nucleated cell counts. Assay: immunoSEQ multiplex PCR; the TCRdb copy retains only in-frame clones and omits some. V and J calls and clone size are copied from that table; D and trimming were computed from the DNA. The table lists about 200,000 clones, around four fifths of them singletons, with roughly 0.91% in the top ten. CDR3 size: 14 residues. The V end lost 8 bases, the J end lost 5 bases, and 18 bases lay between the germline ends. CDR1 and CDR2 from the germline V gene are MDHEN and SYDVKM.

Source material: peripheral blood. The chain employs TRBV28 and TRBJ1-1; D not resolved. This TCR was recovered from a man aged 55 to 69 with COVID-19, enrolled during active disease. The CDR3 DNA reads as TGTGCCAGCTCCCTCCACCAGACAACAACTGAAGCTTTCTTT. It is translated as CASSLHQTTTEAFF.